Below, 13 T cell receptor beta chains from the same sample are listed, as sequenced in a study of T cell responses to AZD1222 COVID-19 vaccine. Assay: immunoSEQ multiplex PCR; the TCRdb copy retains only in-frame clones and omits some. The table shows about 170,000 clones, with about 89% occurring only once. Sequences were derived from peripheral blood, sampled on day 0 of AZD1222 vaccination. The receptors stem from an adult in good health.

The rearrangement uses TRBV20-1 and TRBJ1-3; D perhaps matches TRBD1 (5 bases). This CDR3 region has 13 residues. V was shortened by 3 bases and J by 2 bases, with 8 bases between the two germline ends. Germline CDR1 is DFQATT and CDR2 is SNEGSKA (reference sequence). Here the CDR3 reads CSASSRAGNTIYF. In DNA, the CDR3 is TGCAGTGCTAGTAGCAGGGCTGGAAACACCATATATTTT.

The genes are TRBV18 and TRBJ2-1; the match to TRBD1 covers 10 bases. The V segment lost 4 bases and the J segment 5 bases; nucleotides outside the gene matches: 5. Germline CDR1 KGHSH, CDR2 LQKENI. This CDR3 region has 15 residues. CDR3 sequence reads: CASSRPGQGNNEQFF. As DNA, the CDR3 is TGTGCCAGCTCACGGCCGGGACAGGGGAACAATGAGCAGTTCTTC.

The chain carries TRBV19 and TRBJ2-3; D perhaps matches TRBD2 (5 bases). CDR1 is LNHDA and CDR2 is SQIVND in the germline V gene (reference sequence). The CDR3 sequence is 14 residues long. The ends were cut back, 5 bases at V and 6 bases at J, with 15 bases in the middle. The CDR3 spells CASSPRGKDDTQYF. CDR3 nucleotide sequence: TGTGCCAGTAGTCCCCGGGGTAAGGACGATACGCAGTATTTT. Combining the CDR3 with reference TRBV19 and TRBJ2-3 gives the whole variable domain DGGITQSPKYLFRKEGQNVTLSCEQNLNHDAMYWYRQDPGQGLRLIYYSQIVNDFQKGDIAEGYSVSREKKESFPLTVTSAQKNPTAFYLCASSPRGKDDTQYFGPGTRLTVL.

This chain joins TRBV19 and TRBJ1-5; a weak D match, TRBD1 (6 bases). V lost 7 bases and J lost 5, with 15 bases in between. Germline-derived CDR1 and CDR2 are LNHDA and SQIVND (reference sequence). This CDR3 is built from 14 residues. In nucleotides, the CDR3 is TGTGCCAGTACCTCAGGGGAGGGCGATCAGCCCCAGCATTTT. It yields the protein CASTSGEGDQPQHF.

This chain uses TRBV4-3 with TRBJ2-1; no clear D gene. This CDR3 spans 13 amino acids. Germline CDR1 is LGHNA and CDR2 is YSLEER. V was pared by 1 base and J by 9 bases, with 10 bases between. CDR3 nucleotides: TGCGCCAGCAGCCAAGGATCGGTAGGTGAGCAGTTCTTC. Encoded protein: CASSQGSVGEQFF.

As regards this clone: The junction shows a germline mismatch at one end, possibly a read error. V is TRBV6-5 and J is TRBJ2-7; the D gene is possibly TRBD1 (5 bases). CDR3 length: 12 amino acids. CDR1 and CDR2 from the germline V gene are MNHEY and SVGAGI. The CDR3 DNA reads as TGTGCCAGCAGTTCCCCGTTGGGGCGTTCGCACTTC. It codes for CASSSPLGRSHF.

The rearrangement uses TRBV11-2 and TRBJ1-1; 8 bases match TRBD1. Trimming cost V 3 bases and J 3 bases; bases outside gene matches: 6. The CDR3 contains 15 residues. Germline V gene data show CDR1 as SGHAT and CDR2 as FQNNGV. CDR3 amino acids: CASSFGQGRDTEAFF. CDR3 DNA sequence: TGTGCCAGCAGCTTCGGACAGGGCCGTGACACTGAAGCTTTCTTT.

The chain uses TRBV6-1 and TRBJ2-7; 8 positions match TRBD1. The germline gives CDR1 MNHNS, CDR2 SASEGT. V was clipped by 4 bases and J by 0 bases; unmatched bases: 8. This CDR3 has 16 residues. The CDR3 reads CASSGARQGSSYEQYF. In DNA, the CDR3 is TGTGCCAGCAGTGGAGCTCGACAGGGGTCCTCCTACGAGCAGTACTTC.

The V and J genes are TRBV9 and TRBJ2-3; TRBD2 matches 11 bases. The CDR3 has 15 residues. The trim removed 4 bases at V and 6 bases at J, leaving 7 bases unmatched. Germline CDR1 reads SGDLS; CDR2 reads YYNGEE. CDR3 sequence (DNA): TGTGCCAGCAGCTCTAGCGGGGGGCCCCCCGATACGCAGTATTTT. Its protein is CASSSSGGPPDTQYF.

Judged by abundance, this clone is medium-sized (0.01 to 0.1%). This chain connects TRBV11-2 to TRBJ2-3; 8 bases are a match to TRBD1. There are 17 residues in the CDR3. Germline V gene lookup returns CDR1 SGHAT and CDR2 FQNNGV. V gave up 5 bases and J gave up 3 bases; unmatched junction bases: 13. CDR3 loop: CASSQNPAGGWTDTQYF. CDR3 nucleotides: TGTGCCAGCAGCCAAAATCCTGCAGGGGGCTGGACAGATACGCAGTATTTT. Full variable domain (outside the CDR3, taken from reference TRBV11-2 and TRBJ2-3): EAGVAQSPRYKIIEKRQSVAFWCNPISGHATLYWYQQILGQGPKLLIQFQNNGVVDDSQLPKDRFSAERLKGVDSTLKIQPAKLEDSAVYLCASSQNPAGGWTDTQYFGPGTRLTVL.

This sequence joins TRBV7-2 and TRBJ1-3, with 9 positions matching TRBD1. Looked up from germline, CDR1 is SGHTA and CDR2 is FQGNSA. V shed 5 bases, J shed 11 bases, and the junction held 7 bases outside the gene matches. CDR3 length: 13 amino acids. CDR3 bases: TGTGCCAGCAGCCGCGGACAGGGGATCGCCATATATTTT. As protein: CASSRGQGIAIYF.

The chain combines TRBV29-1 with TRBJ2-7, with D perhaps TRBD1 (6 bases). V lost 6 bases and J lost 6, with 12 bases in between. Germline loops: CDR1 SQVTM, CDR2 ANQGSEA. The CDR3 runs to 11 residues. The CDR3 protein is CSVGHRSEQYF. The CDR3 DNA reads TGCAGCGTGGGACATCGATCCGAGCAGTACTTC.

The chain recombines TRBV6-6 with TRBJ2-1, with a weak D call TRBD1 (5 bases). Germline-derived CDR1 and CDR2 are MNHNY and SVGAGI (reference sequence). V dropped 0 bases and J dropped 8 bases, with 11 bases sitting between them. The CDR3 sequence is 14 residues long. The CDR3 coding sequence is TGTGCCAGCAGTTACTCAAGGGGTAGGGATGAGCAGTTCTTC. It is translated as CASSYSRGRDEQFF.